This is a list of T cell receptor beta chains from one sample in a study of cytomegalovirus exposure and HLA in healthy donors. Profiling relied on immunoSEQ multiplex PCR, and the TCRdb table lists in-frame clones only, not all of them. Found here are more than 30,000 clones, 70% to 75% of them singletons; the top ten hold roughly 6.7%. Material for sequencing was PBMCs. All receptors come from a young man in good health and CMV-seronegative. Both conserved end residues are part of each CDR3.

V: TRBV11-2
J: TRBJ2-7
CDR3: CASSLGQGAEQYF

V: TRBV6-5
J: TRBJ1-4
CDR3: CASSEGAFNEKLFF

V: TRBV12-5
J: TRBJ1-2
CDR3: CASGETGSDGYTF

V: TRBV10-3
J: TRBJ1-2
CDR3: CAISERAEEGGYTF

V: TRBV19
J: TRBJ2-7
CDR3: CASSISNGGISYEQYF

V: TRBV7-7
J: TRBJ2-1
CDR3: CASSSRGGSSEQFF

V: TRBV29-1
J: TRBJ2-7
CDR3: CSSRENLGDEQYF

V: TRBV6-6
J: TRBJ1-5
CDR3: CASRRENINQPQHF

V: TRBV5-4
J: TRBJ2-2
CDR3: CASRAGGSGELFF

V: TRBV7-6
J: TRBJ2-1
CDR3: CASSYGQEQFF

V: TRBV28
J: TRBJ1-2
CDR3: CASTLNRGRVSGYTF

V: TRBV13
J: TRBJ1-1
CDR3: CASSLLDRMNTEAFF

V: TRBV27
J: TRBJ2-7
CDR3: CASSVAGVSYEQYF

V: TRBV19
J: TRBJ2-2
CDR3: CASSPGPTGNTGELFF

V: TRBV11-2
J: TRBJ1-4
CDR3: CASSSLGVEREKLFF

V: TRBV19
J: TRBJ1-1
CDR3: CASRYQGQSTEAFF

V: TRBV7-3
J: TRBJ2-1
CDR3: CASSLTPGQSVHEQFF

V: TRBV6-6
J: TRBJ2-3
CDR3: CASNPGDSTDTQYF

V: TRBV5-1
J: TRBJ2-1
CDR3: CASSLGYGTGNNEQFF

V: TRBV15
J: TRBJ2-3
CDR3: CATSIGQGIGTDTQYF

V: TRBV2
J: TRBJ1-4
CDR3: CASSDGQGLGGEKLFF

V: TRBV7-6
J: TRBJ1-1
CDR3: CASSLVGVLMNTEAFF

V: TRBV10-3
J: TRBJ2-7
CDR3: CAISDPSAEQYF

V: TRBV5-1
J: TRBJ2-7
CDR3: CASSSPEGTSAASYEQYF

V: TRBV7-9
J: TRBJ2-3
CDR3: CASSLAPSGAGTDTQYF

V: TRBV18
J: TRBJ2-1
CDR3: CASSGTGFYNEQFF

V: TRBV10-2
J: TRBJ2-7
CDR3: CASSDGGSGTYEQYF

V: TRBV6-1
J: TRBJ1-4
CDR3: CASSEVVRGSATNEKLFF

V: TRBV28
J: .
CDR3: CASSLDRGRYEQYF

V: TRBV7-8
J: TRBJ2-2
CDR3: CASSLSARLVTAGELFF

V: TRBV15
J: TRBJ2-7
CDR3: CATSRDFVSAGGTPLRYF

V: TRBV18
J: TRBJ2-7
CDR3: CASSSGQSYEQYF

V: TRBV9
J: TRBJ2-3
CDR3: CASSEGGLADTQYF

V: TRBV4-1
J: TRBJ2-3
CDR3: CASSQEIGSTSGGARYQQYF

V: TRBV27
J: TRBJ1-1
CDR3: CASSLVGAAKAFF